This T cell receptor beta chain was recovered during a study of blood T cell repertoires in COVID-19. Turning to the study itself: There were acute and convalescent COVID-19 samples, and they came from the United States, Italy and Spain. The cDNA or gDNA used as material had been derived from T cells, B-cell-depleted T cells, or PBMCs.

Original processing methods: Using reference gene primer amplification, nucleated cell counts were estimated. Clones were read by immunoSEQ multiplex PCR, and TCRdb kept only the in-frame ones, dropping some. The V and J calls and clone size are taken from that table; D and trimming were inferred from the DNA. The profile covers about 110,000 clones, with 85% to 95% appearing a single time and over 1% taken by the ten largest. The junction had 9 bases not matched to a gene; V was cut back by 10 bases and J by 4 bases. The CDR3 totals 13 residues. Germline V gene lookup returns CDR1 SNHLY and CDR2 FYNNEI.

Specimen: peripheral blood. This TCR was recovered from a young woman with acute or convalescent COVID-19. The chain has TRBV2 and TRBJ1-2, with TRBD1 identical over 7 bases. This chain's CDR3 is CATDKQGPYGYTF. DNA of the CDR3: TGTGCCACCGACAAACAGGGGCCCTATGGCTACACCTTC.